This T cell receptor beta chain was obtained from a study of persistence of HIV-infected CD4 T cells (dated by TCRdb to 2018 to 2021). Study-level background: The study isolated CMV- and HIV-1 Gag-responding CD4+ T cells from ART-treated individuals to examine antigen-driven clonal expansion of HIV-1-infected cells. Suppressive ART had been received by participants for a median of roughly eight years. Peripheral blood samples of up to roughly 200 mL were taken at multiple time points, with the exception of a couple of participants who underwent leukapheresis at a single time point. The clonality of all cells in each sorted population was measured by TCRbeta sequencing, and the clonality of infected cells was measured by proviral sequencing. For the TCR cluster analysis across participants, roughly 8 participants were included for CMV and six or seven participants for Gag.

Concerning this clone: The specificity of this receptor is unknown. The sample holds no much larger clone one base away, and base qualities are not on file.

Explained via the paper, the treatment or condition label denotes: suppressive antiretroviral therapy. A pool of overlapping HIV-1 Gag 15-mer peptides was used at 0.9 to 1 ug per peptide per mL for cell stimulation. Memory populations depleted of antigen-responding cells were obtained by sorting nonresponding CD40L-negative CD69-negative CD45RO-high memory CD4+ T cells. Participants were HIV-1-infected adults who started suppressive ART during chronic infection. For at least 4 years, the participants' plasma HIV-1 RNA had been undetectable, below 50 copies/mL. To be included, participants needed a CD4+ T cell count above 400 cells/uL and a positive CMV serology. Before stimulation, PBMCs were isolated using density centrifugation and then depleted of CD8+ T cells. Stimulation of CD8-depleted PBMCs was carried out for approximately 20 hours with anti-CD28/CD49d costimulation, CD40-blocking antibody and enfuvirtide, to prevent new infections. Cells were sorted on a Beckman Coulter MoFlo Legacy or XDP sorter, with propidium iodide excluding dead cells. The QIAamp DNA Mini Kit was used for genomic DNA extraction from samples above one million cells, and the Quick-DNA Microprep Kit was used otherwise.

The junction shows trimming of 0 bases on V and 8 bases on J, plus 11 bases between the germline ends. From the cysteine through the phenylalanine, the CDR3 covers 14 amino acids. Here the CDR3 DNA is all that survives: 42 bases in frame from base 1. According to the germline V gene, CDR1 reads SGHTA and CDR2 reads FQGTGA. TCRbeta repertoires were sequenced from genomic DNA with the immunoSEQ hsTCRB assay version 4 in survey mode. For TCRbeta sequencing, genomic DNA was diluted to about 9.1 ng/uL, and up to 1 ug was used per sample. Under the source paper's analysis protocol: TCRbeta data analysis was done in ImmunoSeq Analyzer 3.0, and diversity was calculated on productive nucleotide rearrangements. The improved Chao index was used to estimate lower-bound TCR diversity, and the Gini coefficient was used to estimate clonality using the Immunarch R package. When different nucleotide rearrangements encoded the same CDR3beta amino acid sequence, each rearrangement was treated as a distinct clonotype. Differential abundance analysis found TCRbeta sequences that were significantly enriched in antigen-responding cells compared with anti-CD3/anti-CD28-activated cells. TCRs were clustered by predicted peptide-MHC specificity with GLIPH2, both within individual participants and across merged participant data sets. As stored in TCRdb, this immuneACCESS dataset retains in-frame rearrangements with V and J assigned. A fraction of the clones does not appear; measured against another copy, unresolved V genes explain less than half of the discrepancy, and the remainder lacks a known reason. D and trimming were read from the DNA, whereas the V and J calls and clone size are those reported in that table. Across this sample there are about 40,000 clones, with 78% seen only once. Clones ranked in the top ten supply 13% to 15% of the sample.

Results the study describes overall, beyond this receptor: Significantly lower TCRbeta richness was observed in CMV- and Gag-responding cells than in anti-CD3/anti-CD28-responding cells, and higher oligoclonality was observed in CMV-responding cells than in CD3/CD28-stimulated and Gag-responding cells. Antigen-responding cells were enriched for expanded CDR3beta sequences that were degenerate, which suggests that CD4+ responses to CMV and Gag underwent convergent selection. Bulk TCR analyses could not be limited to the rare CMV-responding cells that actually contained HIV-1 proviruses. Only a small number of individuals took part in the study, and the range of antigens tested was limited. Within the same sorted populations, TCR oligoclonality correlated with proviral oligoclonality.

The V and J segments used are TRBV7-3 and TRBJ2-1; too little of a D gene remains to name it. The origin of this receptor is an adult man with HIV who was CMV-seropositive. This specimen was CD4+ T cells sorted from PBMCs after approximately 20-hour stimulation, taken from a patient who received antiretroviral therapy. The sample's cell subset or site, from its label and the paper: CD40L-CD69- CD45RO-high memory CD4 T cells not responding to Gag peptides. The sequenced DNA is TGTGCCAGCAGCTTAACGACCGCCGGCGATGAGCAGTTCTTC. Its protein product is CASSLTTAGDEQFF.